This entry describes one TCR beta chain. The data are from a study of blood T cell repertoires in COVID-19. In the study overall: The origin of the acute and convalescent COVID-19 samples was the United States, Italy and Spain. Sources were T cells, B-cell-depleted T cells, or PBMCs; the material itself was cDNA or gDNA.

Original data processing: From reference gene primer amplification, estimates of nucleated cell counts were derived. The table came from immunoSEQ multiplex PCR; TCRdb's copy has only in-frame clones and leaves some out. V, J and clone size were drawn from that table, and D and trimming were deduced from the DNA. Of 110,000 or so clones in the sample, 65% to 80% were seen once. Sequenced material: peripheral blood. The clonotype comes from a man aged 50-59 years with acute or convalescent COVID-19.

The CDR3 spells CASSSQPGYEQYF. CDR3 sequence (DNA): TGTGCCAGCAGCTCCCAGCCAGGGTACGAGCAGTACTTC. The chain couples TRBV5-5 to TRBJ2-7, with a possible D match to TRBD1 (5 bases). This CDR3 region has 13 residues. Germline V gene sequence: CDR1 SGHKS, CDR2 YYEKEE (reference sequence). Trimming took 3 bases from V and 4 from J, leaving 11 bases between them.